The 20 T cell receptor beta chains in this list originate from one sample, sequenced in a study of blood T cell repertoires in COVID-19 (dated by TCRdb to about 2020). Library creation used the immunoSEQ multiplex PCR assay. The table comes from immuneACCESS by way of TCRdb, which keeps in-frame sequences with V and J called. Part of the clones is missing from these tables; in studies checked, under half for an unresolved V gene and the rest for unknown reasons. The sample data list tens of thousands of clones, and around 83% of these were observed just once. Clones ranked in the top ten supply roughly 15% of the sample. The specimen was peripheral blood. Receptors were obtained from a human donor with acute or convalescent COVID-19. The donor label of this sample is uncertain.

This clone was observed a single time. The CDR3 protein is CASSLDGVSAGELFF. CDR3 DNA: TGCGCCAGCAGCTTGGACGGGGTTTCGGCCGGGGAGCTGTTTTTT. This chain links TRBV5-1 with TRBJ2-2, with a tentative D call TRBD2 (5 bases). Germline assignment: CDR1 SGHRS and CDR2 YFSETQ. The CDR3 has 15 residues. V lost 0 bases and J 6 bases, leaving 12 bases between the germline ends.

The chain employs TRBV7-9 and TRBJ2-1; 8 bases agree with TRBD2. The germline CDR1 and CDR2 sequences are SEHNR and FQNEAQ (reference sequence). With 4 bases clipped from V and 7 bases from J, the junction kept 12 bases outside the gene matches. The length of the CDR3 is 16 residues. The CDR3 here is CASSSPETSVGNEQFF. CDR3 DNA: TGTGCCAGCAGCTCTCCTGAGACTAGCGTTGGGAATGAGCAGTTCTTC.

The V and J genes are TRBV7-3 and TRBJ2-1; D perhaps matches TRBD1 (6 bases). The CDR3 covers 15 residues. V dropped 5 bases and J dropped 5 bases, with 16 bases sitting between them. Per the germline V gene, CDR1 is SGHTA and CDR2 is FQGTGA. CDR3 amino acids: CASSPRGSSHNEQFF. In DNA, the CDR3 is TGTGCCAGCAGCCCGAGGGGGAGTTCCCACAATGAGCAGTTCTTC.

The rearrangement joins TRBV5-5 to TRBJ1-4; D is unresolved. V lost 5 bases, J lost 5 bases, and 13 bases lay in between. In germline, CDR1 is SGHKS, CDR2 YYEKEE (reference sequence). This CDR3 comprises 14 residues. The CDR3: CASRREHLNEKLFF. CDR3 nucleotide sequence: TGTGCCAGCAGGAGGGAGCATTTAAATGAAAAACTGTTTTTT. Full variable domain (remainder filled in from reference TRBV5-5 and TRBJ1-4): DAGVTQSPTHLIKTRGQQVTLRCSPISGHKSVSWYQQVLGQGPQFIFQYYEKEERGRGNFPDRFSARQFPNYSSELNVNALLLGDSALYLCASRREHLNEKLFFGSGTQLSVL.

The count of this clone is one. The J gene is TRBJ1-3, the V gene TRBV12-5; weak D call: TRBD1 (5 bases). CDR1 is LGHNT, CDR2 FRNRAP, per germline. Trimming took 0 bases from V and 0 from J, leaving 12 bases between them. There are 17 residues in the CDR3. The CDR3 sequence is CASGLVLGRASGNTIYF. The DNA of the CDR3 is TGTGCTAGTGGTTTGGTACTGGGCAGGGCCTCTGGAAACACCATATATTTT.

The chain links TRBV5-1 to TRBJ2-1; D gene ambiguous. Looked up from germline, CDR1 is SGHRS and CDR2 is YFSETQ. V gave up 0 bases and J gave up 5 bases, with 9 bases separating them. The CDR3 has 14 residues. CDR3 sequence: CASSLGSQNNEQFF. The CDR3 region has the DNA TGCGCCAGCAGCTTGGGCAGTCAGAACAATGAGCAGTTCTTC.

This clone has only one observation. CDR3 in DNA: TGTGCCAGCAGTTTAACCCCACCAGGCGGGATCATCGACGAGCAGTACTTC. Protein product: CASSLTPPGGIIDEQYF. The V call is TRBV27, the J call TRBJ2-7, with D possibly being TRBD2 (6 bases). V lost 2 bases and J lost 5, with 22 bases in between. The CDR3 sequence is 17 residues long. Per germline, CDR1 MNHEY and CDR2 SMNVEV (reference sequence).

The CDR3 protein is CASSEGMNTEAFF. CDR3 nucleotides: TGTGCCAGCTCCGAGGGAATGAACACTGAAGCTTTCTTT. The chain employs TRBV18 and TRBJ1-1; D is undetermined. This CDR3 comprises 13 residues. Trimming took off 6 bases at V and 0 bases at J, with 8 bases between the two ends. Germline assignment: CDR1 KGHSH and CDR2 LQKENI.

This rearrangement joins TRBV6-6 to TRBJ2-2; TRBD1 matches at 8 bases. V gave up 10 bases and J gave up 2 bases; unmatched junction bases: 6. The CDR3 covers 14 residues. CDR1 and CDR2 from the germline V gene are MNHNY and SVGAGI (reference sequence). CDR3 loop: CATQTGVNTGELFF. CDR3 nucleotide sequence: TGTGCCACCCAGACAGGGGTTAACACCGGGGAGCTGTTTTTT.

This chain connects TRBV7-2 to TRBJ1-5; D unclear. Germline CDR1 and CDR2: SGHTA and FQGNSA. Trimming removed 2 bases at V and 3 bases at J, with 11 bases between. This CDR3 is built from 15 residues. The CDR3 DNA reads TGTGCCAGCAGCTTAAGCTATGGTTCCAATCAGCCCCAGCATTTT. Amino acid sequence: CASSLSYGSNQPQHF.

The chain carries TRBV5-4 and TRBJ1-4, with a possible D match to TRBD1 (5 bases). Germline CDR1 and CDR2: SGHNT and YYREEE (reference sequence). Trimming left V 0 bases short and J 0 bases short, with 12 bases between. This CDR3 region has 17 residues. The CDR3 sequence is CASSLGGGLTTNEKLFF. CDR3 DNA sequence: TGTGCCAGCAGCTTGGGGGGGGGTCTTACAACTAATGAAAAACTGTTTTTT.

The V gene is TRBV19, the J gene TRBJ1-5; TRBD1 matches 7 bases. V shed 4 bases, J shed 4 bases, and the junction held 4 bases outside the gene matches. The CDR3 is made up of 14 amino acids. Germline CDR1 and CDR2: LNHDA and SQIVND (reference sequence). This CDR3 reads CASSTGTANQPQHF. Here the CDR3 DNA reads TGTGCCAGTAGTACGGGGACAGCTAATCAGCCCCAGCATTTT.

This chain links TRBV27 with TRBJ2-7; TRBD2 matches 9 bases. CDR3 length: 18 amino acids. V trimming: 6 bases; J trimming: 5 bases; junction bases outside the gene matches: 20. Germline CDR1 is MNHEY and CDR2 is SMNVEV (reference sequence). The CDR3 DNA reads as TGTGCCAGCAGCTCCTCGGGACTAGCTGATATTAGATCCCACGAGCAGTACTTC. Translating it yields CASSSSGLADIRSHEQYF.

The chain recombines TRBV6-5 with TRBJ1-3; tentatively, D is TRBD1 (6 bases). V lost 5 bases and J 1 base, leaving 9 bases between the germline ends. CDR1 is MNHEY and CDR2 is SVGAGI in the germline V gene. The CDR3 runs 14 residues. CDR3 loop: CASSSTGSGNTIYF. CDR3 bases: TGTGCCAGCAGTAGTACAGGGTCTGGAAACACCATATATTTT.

V and J are TRBV19 and TRBJ2-3; TRBD2 matches 15 bases. The CDR3 totals 18 residues. Germline V gives CDR1 LNHDA, CDR2 SQIVND (reference sequence). The junction had 10 bases not matched to a gene; V was cut back by 5 bases and J by 4 bases. CDR3 sequence reads: CASSSPRGLAGGSDTQYF. CDR3 sequence (DNA): TGTGCCAGTAGTTCCCCACGGGGACTAGCGGGAGGCTCAGATACGCAGTATTTT. The full variable domain, completed using reference TRBV19 and TRBJ2-3, is DGGITQSPKYLFRKEGQNVTLSCEQNLNHDAMYWYRQDPGQGLRLIYYSQIVNDFQKGDIAEGYSVSREKKESFPLTVTSAQKNPTAFYLCASSSPRGLAGGSDTQYFGPGTRLTVL.

V gene TRBV9 combines with J gene TRBJ2-3; no reliable D call. Germline V lookup: CDR1 SGDLS, CDR2 YYNGEE. V dropped 2 bases and J dropped 3 bases, with 7 bases sitting between them. The CDR3 has 13 amino acids. DNA of the CDR3: TGTGCCAGCAGCGTTGACTGGACAGATACGCAGTATTTT. It is translated as CASSVDWTDTQYF.

This chain connects TRBV3-1 (or the pseudogene TRBV3-2) to TRBJ1-6; D remains unclear. CDR1 and CDR2 from the germline V gene are LGHDT and YNNKEL (reference sequence). V was pared by 1 base and J by 8 bases, with 15 bases between. This CDR3 comprises 16 residues. The CDR3 sequence is CASSQGLINGDSPLHF. The DNA for the CDR3 is TGTGCCAGCAGCCAAGGACTGATAAATGGTGATTCACCCCTCCACTTT.

The chain couples TRBV24-1 to TRBJ1-2, with D perhaps TRBD1 (6 bases). Germline CDR1 and CDR2: KGHDR and SFDVKD. The CDR3 is 15 amino acids. V lost 4 bases, J lost 4 bases, and 15 bases lay in between. For the CDR3, the DNA is TGTGCCACCAGTGAGTCGAACAGGGTCGGCTATGGCTACACCTTC. It codes for CATSESNRVGYGYTF.

V is TRBV24-1 and J is TRBJ2-1, with 9 bases that match TRBD2. Germline values: CDR1 KGHDR, CDR2 SFDVKD. This CDR3 is 15 amino acids long. V lost 5 bases to trimming and J lost 4 bases; unmatched junction nucleotides: 5. The chain's CDR3 is CATSVAGERYNEQFF. The CDR3 bases are TGTGCCACCAGTGTAGCGGGAGAGAGATACAATGAGCAGTTCTTC.

J is TRBJ2-3 and V is TRBV5-6; D is ambiguous. Trimming left V 4 bases short and J 5 bases short, with 11 bases between. CDR3 length: 13 residues. Germline lookup yields CDR1 SGHDT and CDR2 YYEEEE. CDR3 in DNA: TGTGCCAGCAGCCGTATCAGTGGAGATACGCAGTATTTT. Amino acids: CASSRISGDTQYF.